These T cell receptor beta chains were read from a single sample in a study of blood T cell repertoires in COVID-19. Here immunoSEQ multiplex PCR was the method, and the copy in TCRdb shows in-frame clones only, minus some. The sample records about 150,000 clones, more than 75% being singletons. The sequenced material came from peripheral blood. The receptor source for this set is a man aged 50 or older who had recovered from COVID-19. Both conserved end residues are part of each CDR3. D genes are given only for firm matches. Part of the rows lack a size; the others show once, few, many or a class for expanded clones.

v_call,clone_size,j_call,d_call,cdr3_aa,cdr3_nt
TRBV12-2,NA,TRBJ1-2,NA,CASRFFRGDGYTF,TGTGCAAGTCGCTTTTTCAGGGGGGACGGCTACACCTTC
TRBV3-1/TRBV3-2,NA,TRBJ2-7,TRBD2,CASSQGRAGGYEQYF,TGTGCCAGCAGCCAAGGGAGAGCGGGAGGGTACGAGCAGTACTTC
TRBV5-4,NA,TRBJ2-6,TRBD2,CASSPGLAGVGSGANVLTF,TGTGCCAGCAGCCCCGGACTAGCGGGAGTGGGCTCTGGGGCCAACGTCCTGACTTTC
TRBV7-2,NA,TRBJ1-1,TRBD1,CASSYQGQVNTEAFF,TGTGCCAGCAGCTACCAGGGACAGGTGAACACTGAAGCTTTCTTT
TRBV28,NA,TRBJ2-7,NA,CASSAREQYF,TGTGCCAGCAGTGCGAGGGAGCAGTACTTC
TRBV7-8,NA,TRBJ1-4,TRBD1,CASSSRTGVNEKLFF,TGTGCCAGCAGCTCCAGGACAGGGGTTAATGAAAAACTGTTTTTT
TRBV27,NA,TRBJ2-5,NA,CASSRTAGTFQETQYF,TGTGCCAGCAGCCGGACAGCAGGCACTTTCCAAGAGACCCAGTACTTC
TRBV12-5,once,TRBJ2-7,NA,CASGLTGLDEQYF,TGTGCTAGTGGTTTGACAGGGCTGGACGAGCAGTACTTC
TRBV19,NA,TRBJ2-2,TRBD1,CASSMGQTTGELFF,TGTGCCAGTAGTATGGGACAGACCACCGGGGAGCTGTTTTTT
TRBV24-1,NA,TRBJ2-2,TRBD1,CATSDRGRGSGELFF,TGTGCCACCAGTGATCGGGGCAGGGGGTCCGGGGAGCTGTTTTTT
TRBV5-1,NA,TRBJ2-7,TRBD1,CASSLGQGDDEQYF,TGCGCCAGCAGCTTGGGACAGGGGGATGACGAGCAGTACTTC
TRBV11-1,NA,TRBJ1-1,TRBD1,CASSPQGARTEAFF,TGTGCCAGCAGCCCTCAGGGGGCGCGGACTGAAGCTTTCTTT
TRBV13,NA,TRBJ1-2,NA,CASSGGINYGYTF,TGTGCCAGCAGCGGGGGGATTAACTATGGCTACACCTTC
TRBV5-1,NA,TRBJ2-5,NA,CASSPGLGAETQYF,TGCGCCAGCAGCCCGGGCCTTGGGGCGGAGACCCAGTACTTC
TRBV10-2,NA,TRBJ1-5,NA,CASSESGGLRPQHF,TGCGCCAGCAGTGAGTCTGGCGGTCTAAGGCCCCAGCATTTT
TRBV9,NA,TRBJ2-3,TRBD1,CASSVGTGLTDTQYF,TGTGCCAGCAGCGTCGGGACAGGACTCACAGATACGCAGTATTTT
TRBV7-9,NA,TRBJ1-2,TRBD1,CASTSLRLGQGIYGYTF,TGTGCCAGCACCTCCTTACGATTGGGACAGGGGATCTACGGCTACACCTTC
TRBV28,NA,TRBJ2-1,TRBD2,CASSPPRGVSSYNEQFF,TGTGCCAGCAGTCCCCCCCGGGGGGTGAGCTCCTACAATGAGCAGTTCTTC
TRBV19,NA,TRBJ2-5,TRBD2,CASSTQTSARETQYF,TGTGCCAGTAGTACCCAGACTAGCGCGCGAGAGACCCAGTACTTC
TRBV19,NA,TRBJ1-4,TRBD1,CASGTTGSNEKLFF,TGTGCCAGCGGGACGACAGGGTCTAATGAAAAACTGTTTTTT
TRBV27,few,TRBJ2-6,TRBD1,CASSFRDRALKSGANVLTF,TGTGCCAGCAGTTTCCGGGACAGGGCATTAAAGTCGGGGGCCAACGTCCTGACTTTC
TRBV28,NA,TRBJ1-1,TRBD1,CASSLGRGTEAFF,TGTGCCAGCAGTTTAGGCAGGGGGACTGAAGCTTTCTTT
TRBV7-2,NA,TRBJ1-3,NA,CASSSRIPSGNTIYF,TGTGCCAGCAGCTCGAGGATACCCTCTGGAAACACCATATATTTT
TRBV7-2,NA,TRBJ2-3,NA,CASSLAATPSTDTQYF,TGTGCCAGCAGCTTAGCGGCAACGCCCAGCACAGATACGCAGTATTTT
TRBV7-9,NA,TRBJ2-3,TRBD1,CASSLEGQSTQYF,TGTGCCAGCAGCTTAGAGGGACAGAGCACGCAGTATTTT
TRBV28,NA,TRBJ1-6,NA,CASSGQPSSYNSPLHF,TGTGCCAGCAGTGGACAGCCGAGCTCCTATAATTCACCCCTCCACTTT
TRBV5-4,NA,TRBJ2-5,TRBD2,CASSLASSGNFGVETQYF,TGTGCCAGCAGCTTGGCGTCTAGCGGGAATTTTGGAGTAGAGACCCAGTACTTC
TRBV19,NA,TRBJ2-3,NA,CASSDTRVKDTQYF,TGTGCCAGTAGTGATACCAGGGTTAAAGATACGCAGTATTTT
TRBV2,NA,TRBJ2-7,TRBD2,CASNEASGATYEQYF,TGTGCCAGCAATGAGGCGAGCGGGGCGACCTACGAGCAGTACTTC
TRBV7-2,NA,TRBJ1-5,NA,CASSPRRQDNQPQHF,TGTGCCAGCAGCCCCCGACGACAGGACAATCAGCCCCAGCATTTT
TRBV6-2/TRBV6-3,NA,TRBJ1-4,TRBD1,CASSYPLQGGGEKLFF,TGTGCCAGCAGTTACCCCCTCCAGGGGGGCGGCGAAAAACTGTTTTTT
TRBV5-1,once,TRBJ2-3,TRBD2,CASSYGLAGATDTQYF,TGCGCCAGCAGCTACGGACTAGCGGGGGCCACAGATACGCAGTATTTT
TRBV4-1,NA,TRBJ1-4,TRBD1,CASRDRDRGKEKLFF,TGCGCCAGCAGGGACCGGGACAGGGGAAAAGAAAAACTGTTTTTT
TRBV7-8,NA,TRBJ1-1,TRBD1,CASSLRTGKAFF,TGTGCCAGCAGCCTCCGGACAGGGAAAGCTTTCTTT
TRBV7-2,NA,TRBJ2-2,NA,CASNDPGVPSNTGELFF,TGTGCCAGCAACGACCCGGGGGTCCCCTCGAACACCGGGGAGCTGTTTTTT
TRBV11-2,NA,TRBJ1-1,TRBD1,CASTPTGGPGRTEAFF,TGTGCCAGCACCCCGACAGGGGGCCCTGGGAGGACTGAAGCTTTCTTT
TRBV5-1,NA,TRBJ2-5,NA,CASSRDFRETQYF,TGCGCCAGCAGCCGGGACTTTAGAGAGACCCAGTACTTC
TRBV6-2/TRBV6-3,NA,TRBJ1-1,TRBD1,CASSWTGDTEAFF,TGTGCCAGCAGTTGGACAGGGGACACTGAAGCTTTCTTT
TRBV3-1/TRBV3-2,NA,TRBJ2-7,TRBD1,CASSQGAGGEQYF,TGTGCCAGCAGCCAAGGAGCAGGGGGCGAGCAGTACTTC
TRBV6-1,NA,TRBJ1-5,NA,CASSETSYSNQPQHF,TGTGCCAGCAGTGAAACGAGCTATAGCAATCAGCCCCAGCATTTT
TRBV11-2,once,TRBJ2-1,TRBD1,CASSEGQVTYNEQFF,TGTGCCAGCAGCGAAGGACAGGTCACCTACAATGAGCAGTTCTTC
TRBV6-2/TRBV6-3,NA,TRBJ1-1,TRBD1,CASSYSGQGEGNTEAFF,TGTGCCAGCAGTTATTCCGGACAGGGGGAGGGAAACACTGAAGCTTTCTTT
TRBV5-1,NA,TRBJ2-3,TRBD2,CASSLGLAGVGSTDTQYF,TGCGCCAGCAGCTTGGGGCTAGCGGGAGTGGGGAGCACAGATACGCAGTATTTT
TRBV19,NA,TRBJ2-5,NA,CASSTGPGGQETQYF,TGTGCCAGTAGTACCGGTCCTGGCGGACAAGAGACCCAGTACTTC
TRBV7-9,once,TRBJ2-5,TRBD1,CASSLVFQGETGETQYF,TGTGCCAGCAGCTTAGTTTTTCAGGGGGAAACAGGAGAGACCCAGTACTTC
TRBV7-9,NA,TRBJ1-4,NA,CASSDLNEKLFF,TGTGCCAGCAGCGACTTAAATGAAAAACTGTTTTTT
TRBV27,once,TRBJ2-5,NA,CASSLLPSAKTQYF,TGTGCCAGCAGTTTATTACCCAGCGCAAAGACCCAGTACTTC
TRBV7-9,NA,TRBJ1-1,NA,CGTGLPHNTEAFF,TGTGGTACAGGGTTGCCGCACAACACTGAAGCTTTCTTT
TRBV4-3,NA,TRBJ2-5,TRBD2,CASSPGLAGGQETQYF,TGCGCCAGCAGCCCCGGACTAGCGGGAGGGCAAGAGACCCAGTACTTC
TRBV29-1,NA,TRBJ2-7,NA,CSVEDPAGVEQYF,TGCAGCGTTGAAGATCCGGCAGGGGTCGAGCAGTACTTC
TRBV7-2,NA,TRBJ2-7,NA,CASSLSTVLYEQYF,TGTGCCAGCAGCTTATCAACGGTCCTCTACGAGCAGTACTTC
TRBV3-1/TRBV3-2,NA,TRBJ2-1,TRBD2,CASSQDLRTSKYDEQFF,TGTGCCAGCAGCCAAGATCTCAGGACTAGCAAGTACGATGAGCAGTTCTTC